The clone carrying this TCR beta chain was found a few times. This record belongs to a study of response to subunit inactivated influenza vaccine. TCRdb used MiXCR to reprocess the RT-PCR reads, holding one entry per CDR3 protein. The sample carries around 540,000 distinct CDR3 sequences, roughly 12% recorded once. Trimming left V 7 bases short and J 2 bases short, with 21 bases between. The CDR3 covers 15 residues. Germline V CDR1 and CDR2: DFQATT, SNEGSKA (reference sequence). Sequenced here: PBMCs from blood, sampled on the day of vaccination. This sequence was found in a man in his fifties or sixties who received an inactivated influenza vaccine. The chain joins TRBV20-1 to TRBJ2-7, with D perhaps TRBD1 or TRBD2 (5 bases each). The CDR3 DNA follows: TGCAGTGTTATTCAGGGACCCCAGCCCACCTACGAGCAGTACTTC. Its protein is CSVIQGPQPTYEQYF.